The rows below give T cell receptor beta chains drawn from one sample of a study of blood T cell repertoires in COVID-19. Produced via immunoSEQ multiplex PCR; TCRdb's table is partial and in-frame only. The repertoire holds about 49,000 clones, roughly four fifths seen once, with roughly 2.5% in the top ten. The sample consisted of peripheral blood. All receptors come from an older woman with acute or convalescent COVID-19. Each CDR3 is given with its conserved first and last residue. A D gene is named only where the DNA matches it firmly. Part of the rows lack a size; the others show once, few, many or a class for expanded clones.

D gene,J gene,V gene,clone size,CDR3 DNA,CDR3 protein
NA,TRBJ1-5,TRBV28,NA,TGTGCCAGCAGCCTTGCGGGGGGTCAGCCCCAGCATTTT,CASSLAGGQPQHF
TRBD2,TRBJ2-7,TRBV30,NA,TGTGCCTGTCCCACTAGCGGCACGACCTACGAGCAGTACTTC,CACPTSGTTYEQYF
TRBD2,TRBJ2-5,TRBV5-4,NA,TGTGCCAGCAGCTTGATGGCGACTAGCGGACAAGAGACCCAGTACTTC,CASSLMATSGQETQYF
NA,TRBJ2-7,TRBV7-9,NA,TGTGCCAGCAGCTTAGACGGGACTCGGGCCAGTTCCTACGAGCAGTACTTC,CASSLDGTRASSYEQYF
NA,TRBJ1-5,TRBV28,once,TGTGCCAGCAGTTTATTGGCGGGGGCCTATCAGCCCCAGCATTTT,CASSLLAGAYQPQHF
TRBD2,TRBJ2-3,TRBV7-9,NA,TGTGCCAGCAGCCCCCCCGCGGGAGGGAGAACAGATACGCAGTATTTT,CASSPPAGGRTDTQYF
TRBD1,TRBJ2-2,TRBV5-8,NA,TGTGCCAGCAGCCGGGTACAGGGGAGCACCGGGGAGCTGTTTTTT,CASSRVQGSTGELFF
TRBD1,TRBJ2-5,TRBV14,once,TGTGCCAGCAGCCAGTCAGGGGGATTTGAGACCCAGTACTTC,CASSQSGGFETQYF
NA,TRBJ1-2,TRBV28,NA,TGTGCCAGCGGGACGGGGGGCTATGGCTACACCTTC,CASGTGGYGYTF
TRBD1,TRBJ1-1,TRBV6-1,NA,TGTGCCAGCAGTGAACAGGACAGGGGAGTTGGCACTGAAGCTTTCTTT,CASSEQDRGVGTEAFF
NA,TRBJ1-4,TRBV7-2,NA,TGTGCCAGCAGCTTACCCTTTACATCAGGAGGAACTAATGAAAAACTGTTTTTT,CASSLPFTSGGTNEKLFF
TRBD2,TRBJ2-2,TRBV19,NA,TGTGCCAGTAGTAGAGCGGGAGTGCACACCGGGGAGCTGTTTTTT,CASSRAGVHTGELFF
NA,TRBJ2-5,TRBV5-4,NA,TGTGCCAGCAGCTTGGCCCCGTCGCAGAAGCAAGAGACCCAGTACTTC,CASSLAPSQKQETQYF
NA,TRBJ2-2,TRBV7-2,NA,TGTGCCAGCAGCTTGTTTGGCGGGTTCACCGGGGAGCTGTTTTTT,CASSLFGGFTGELFF
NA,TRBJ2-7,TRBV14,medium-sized,TGTGCCAGCAGCCCACAAGGAGGAGGCGAGCAGTACTTC,CASSPQGGGEQYF
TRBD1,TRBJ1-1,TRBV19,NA,TGTGCCAGTAGTATAGATGACAGGGGCTTCACTGAAGCTTTCTTT,CASSIDDRGFTEAFF
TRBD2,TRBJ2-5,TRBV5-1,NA,TGCGCCAGCAGCTTGGCCCCGGGACTAGTAGAAGAGACCCAGTACTTC,CASSLAPGLVEETQYF
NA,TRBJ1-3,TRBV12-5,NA,TGTGCTAGTGGTCCGGGACTGGCGGGAAACACCATATATTTT,CASGPGLAGNTIYF
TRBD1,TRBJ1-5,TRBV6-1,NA,TGTGCCAGCAGTGAGAATGTGCGACAGGGAAGCAATCAGCCCCAGCATTTT,CASSENVRQGSNQPQHF
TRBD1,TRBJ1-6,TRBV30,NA,TGTGCCTGGGCACAGGGGTCCTCACCCCTCCACTTT,CAWAQGSSPLHF
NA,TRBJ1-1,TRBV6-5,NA,TGTGCCAGCAGTCCTTCAGGGGTTGTGGCTGAAGCTTTCTTT,CASSPSGVVAEAFF
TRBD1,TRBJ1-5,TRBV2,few,TGTGCCAGCAGTGAATACGCAGGGGGCCTTCAGCCCCAGCATTTT,CASSEYAGGLQPQHF
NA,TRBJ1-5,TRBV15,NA,TGTGCCACCAGCAGAGATAAGGGGTACAATCAGCCCCAGCATTTT,CATSRDKGYNQPQHF
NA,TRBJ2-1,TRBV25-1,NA,TGTGCCAGCAGTGATCGGACGGGAGTGTTCGATGAGCAGTTCTTC,CASSDRTGVFDEQFF
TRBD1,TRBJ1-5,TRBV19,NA,TGTGCCAGTAGTTCTCGGACAGGGAAGAGCAATCAGCCCCAGCATTTT,CASSSRTGKSNQPQHF
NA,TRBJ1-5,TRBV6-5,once,TGTGCCAGTGGCAGGGTGTGGGGCAATCAGCCCCAGCATTTT,CASGRVWGNQPQHF
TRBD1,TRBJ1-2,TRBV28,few,TGTGCCAGCAGCTCTTTTGCCGCTCCTACCTCACAGGGGAATGGCTACACCTTC,CASSSFAAPTSQGNGYTF
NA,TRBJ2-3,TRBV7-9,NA,TGTGCCAGCCGCCAGGGTGCTCGCGACACAGATACGCAGTATTTT,CASRQGARDTDTQYF
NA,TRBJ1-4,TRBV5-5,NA,TGTGCCAGCAGCTGGGGGGAGTTACCTAATGAAAAACTGTTTTTT,CASSWGELPNEKLFF
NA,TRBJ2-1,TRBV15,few,TGTGCCACCAGCAGAGATTTATTAGGGGGTGTGCAGTTCTTC,CATSRDLLGGVQFF
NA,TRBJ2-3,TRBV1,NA,TGCACCAGCAGCCAAGCTAAACTAGCGGGGTTGTCAGATACGCAGTATTTT,CTSSQAKLAGLSDTQYF
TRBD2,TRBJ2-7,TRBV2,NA,TGTGCCACCGAGCGGGAGCCTCCCTACGAGCAGTACTTC,CATEREPPYEQYF
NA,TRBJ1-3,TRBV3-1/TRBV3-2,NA,TGTGCCAGCAGCCCCTCATTGAGGGCCTCTGGAAACACCATATATTTT,CASSPSLRASGNTIYF
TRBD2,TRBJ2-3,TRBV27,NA,TGTGCCAGCAGGGCCGGGGCTAGCGGGAGTTGGGATACGCAGTATTTT,CASRAGASGSWDTQYF
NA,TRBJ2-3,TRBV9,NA,TGTGCCAGCAGCGTCACAGTGTCGGATACGCAGTATTTT,CASSVTVSDTQYF
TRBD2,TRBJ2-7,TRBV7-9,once,TGTGCCAGCAGCCTAGCGGGGGGATCCTACGAGCAGTACTTC,CASSLAGGSYEQYF
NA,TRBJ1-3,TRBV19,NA,TGTGCCACCTCCTCCGGGGAGCCCGGAAACACCATATATTTT,CATSSGEPGNTIYF
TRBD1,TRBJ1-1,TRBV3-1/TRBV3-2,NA,TGTGCCAGCACCCAACCAGGGGGCACGGAGGCTTTCTTT,CASTQPGGTEAFF
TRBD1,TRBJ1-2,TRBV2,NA,TGTGCCAGCAGTCCCATCCCGGAGACAGGGGGAGATTACCCTAGTTATGGCTACACCTTC,CASSPIPETGGDYPSYGYTF
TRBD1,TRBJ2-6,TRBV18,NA,TGTGCCAGCTCACCAGGGACAGGGGGCACTGGGGCCAACGTCCTGACTTTC,CASSPGTGGTGANVLTF
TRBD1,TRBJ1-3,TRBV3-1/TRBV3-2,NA,TGTGCCAGCAGCCCTCGGGACAGGACCTCTGGAAACACCATATATTTT,CASSPRDRTSGNTIYF
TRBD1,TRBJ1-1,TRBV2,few,TGTGCCAGCAGTGATGGGACAGTAGTAGAAGCTTTCTTT,CASSDGTVVEAFF
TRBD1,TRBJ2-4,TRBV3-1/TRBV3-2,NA,TGTGCCAGCAGCCAAGATTTGGGGGACAGGGTGAAAAACATTCAGTACTTC,CASSQDLGDRVKNIQYF
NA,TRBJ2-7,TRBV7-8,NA,TGTGCCAGCAGCTTAGGACAGAGCTCCTACGAGCAGTACTTC,CASSLGQSSYEQYF
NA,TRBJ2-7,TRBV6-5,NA,TGTGCCGTCGGACGAGGGGGGGACTACGAGCAGTACTTC,CAVGRGGDYEQYF
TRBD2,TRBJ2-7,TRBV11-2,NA,TGTGCCAGCACCCCTATCCGAAGGACTAGCCCCTACGAGCAGTACTTC,CASTPIRRTSPYEQYF
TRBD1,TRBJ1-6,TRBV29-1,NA,TGCAGCGTCCGGGACAGGGGAAATTCACCCCTCCACTTT,CSVRDRGNSPLHF
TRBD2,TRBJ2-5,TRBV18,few,TGTGCCAGCTCACCACGCAGAGGGAGGGCCGGAGAGACCCAGTACTTC,CASSPRRGRAGETQYF
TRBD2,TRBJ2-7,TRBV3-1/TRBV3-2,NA,TGTGCCAGCAGCCGACCGGGACTAGCGGGATCGTACGAGCAGTACTTC,CASSRPGLAGSYEQYF
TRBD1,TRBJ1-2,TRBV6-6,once,TGTGCCAGCCGTTCGGACAGGCTGTATGGCTACACCTTC,CASRSDRLYGYTF
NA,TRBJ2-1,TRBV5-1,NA,TGCGCCAGCAGCAACCGAAGGAGCTCCTACAATGAGCAGTTCTTC,CASSNRRSSYNEQFF
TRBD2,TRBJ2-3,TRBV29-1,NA,TGCAGCGTTGTTAGCGGGGGGGAGGCAGATACGCAGTATTTT,CSVVSGGEADTQYF
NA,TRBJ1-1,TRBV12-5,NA,TGTGCTAGTGGTCTAGGCTTGAACACTGAAGCTTTCTTT,CASGLGLNTEAFF
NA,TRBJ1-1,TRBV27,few,TGTGCCAGCAGTCCCAGGTTTTTAGCTGAAGCTTTCTTT,CASSPRFLAEAFF
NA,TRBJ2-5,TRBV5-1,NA,TGCGCCAGCAGCTTATCAAGCCACGTGGTAGAGACCCAGTACTTC,CASSLSSHVVETQYF